This is a list of T cell receptor beta chains from one sample in a study of cytomegalovirus exposure and HLA in healthy donors. TCRdb's table, derived via immunoSEQ multiplex PCR, lists solely in-frame clones and lacks some. The repertoire includes 100,000 to 150,000 clones, about 86% of them detected once, and around 5.2% sits in the top ten. The sequenced sample was PBMCs. These TCRs come from a woman in her 30s in good health and CMV-seronegative. CDR3s include the opening cysteine and the closing phenylalanine or tryptophan. The D gene is left open where the match is weak. Only some rows state a clone size, as once, few, many or a class for expanded clones.

v_gene	j_gene	abundance	d_gene	CDR3aa	CDR3nt
TRBV5-1	TRBJ2-7	once	TRBD2	CASSLAPRGGTSGGHEQYF	TGCGCCAGCAGCTTGGCCCCCCGCGGCGGGACTAGCGGGGGGCACGAGCAGTACTTC
TRBV6-5	TRBJ1-1	.	TRBD1	CASRRQGAGTEAFF	TGTGCCAGCAGGAGACAGGGGGCTGGGACTGAAGCTTTCTTT
TRBV18	TRBJ2-5	.	.	CASSPFDGLAQETQYF	TGTGCCAGCTCACCATTCGACGGGTTGGCCCAAGAGACCCAGTACTTC
TRBV28	TRBJ2-4	.	TRBD1	CASINSVDREMVAKNIQYF	TGTGCCAGCATTAATTCCGTAGACAGGGAGATGGTTGCCAAAAACATTCAGTACTTC
TRBV5-1	TRBJ2-7	few	.	CASRTGGAYEQYF	TGCGCCAGCCGCACGGGCGGGGCCTACGAGCAGTACTTC
TRBV27	TRBJ2-1	.	.	CASSLSRRRGGNEQFF	TGTGCCAGCAGTTTATCCCGGCGCAGGGGTGGGAATGAGCAGTTCTTC
TRBV25-1	TRBJ2-5	.	.	CASSEAGGLQYF	TGTGCCAGCAGTGAGGCGGGCGGCCTGCAGTACTTC
TRBV5-1	TRBJ2-7	.	TRBD2	CASSMGLAGSYEQYF	TGCGCCAGCAGCATGGGACTAGCGGGCTCCTACGAGCAGTACTTC
TRBV4-1	TRBJ1-1	.	TRBD1	CASSPWDRFATNTEAFF	TGCGCCAGCAGCCCCTGGGACAGATTTGCTACGAACACTGAAGCTTTCTTT
TRBV10-3	TRBJ2-5	.	.	CAISESGEETQYF	TGTGCCATCAGTGAATCGGGGGAAGAGACCCAGTACTTC
TRBV10-2	TRBJ1-1	.	TRBD1	CASRRSMGQLNTEAFF	TGCGCCAGCAGACGGAGTATGGGACAGCTGAACACTGAAGCTTTCTTT
TRBV29-1	TRBJ2-1	.	TRBD2	CSVDRGRTYNEQFF	TGCAGCGTTGACCGCGGGAGGACCTACAATGAGCAGTTCTTC
TRBV4-2	TRBJ1-2	once	.	CASSQVSGGNYGYTF	TGTGCCAGCAGCCAAGTTTCCGGGGGAAACTATGGCTACACCTTC
TRBV7-6	TRBJ2-7	.	TRBD2	CASSLGEAGVTYEQYF	TGTGCCAGCAGCTTAGGTGAAGCGGGGGTAACCTACGAGCAGTACTTC
TRBV5-1	TRBJ2-1	.	TRBD2	CASSLGAGGPNEQFF	TGCGCCAGCAGCTTGGGTGCGGGAGGGCCCAATGAGCAGTTCTTC
TRBV29-1	TRBJ1-2	.	.	CSVAGQGSNYGYTF	TGCAGCGTTGCGGGGCAGGGGAGCAACTATGGCTACACCTTC
TRBV5-6	TRBJ1-4	.	.	CASSSYGATNEKLFF	TGTGCCAGCAGCTCTTATGGGGCGACGAATGAAAAACTGTTTTTT
TRBV18	TRBJ2-1	once	.	CASSPPGWERGANEQFF	TGTGCCAGCTCACCACCTGGCTGGGAGCGCGGTGCGAATGAGCAGTTCTTC
TRBV9	TRBJ1-2	.	TRBD1	CASRRIDRGGHGYTF	TGTGCCAGCAGACGGATCGACAGGGGTGGCCATGGCTACACCTTC
TRBV30	TRBJ1-6	.	.	CAWKSSYNSPLHF	TGTGCCTGGAAGAGCTCCTATAATTCACCCCTCCACTTT
TRBV7-2	TRBJ2-7	.	.	CASSLLPERSYEQYF	TGTGCCAGCAGCTTATTGCCGGAGCGGAGCTACGAGCAGTACTTC
TRBV2	TRBJ2-3	.	TRBD2	CAGYMTSGGTDTQYF	TGTGCCGGGTACATGACTAGCGGGGGCACAGATACGCAGTATTTT
TRBV7-9	TRBJ2-5	.	TRBD1	CASSLGPGTGMPQYF	TGTGCCAGCAGCTTAGGCCCCGGGACAGGGATGCCCCAGTACTTC
TRBV5-4	TRBJ2-5	.	.	CASSLDGTRIQETQYF	TGTGCCAGCAGCTTGGATGGGACTCGGATACAAGAGACCCAGTACTTC
TRBV7-9	TRBJ2-1	.	TRBD1	CASSLQQGTEQFF	TGTGCCAGCAGCTTGCAACAGGGGACTGAGCAGTTCTTC
TRBV6-5	TRBJ1-5	.	TRBD1	CASSFGQGIRPQHF	TGTGCCAGCAGTTTCGGACAGGGCATACGGCCCCAGCATTTT
TRBV5-1	TRBJ2-1	.	.	CASSFPIQRTSSYNEQFF	TGCGCCAGCAGCTTCCCTATACAAAGAACTAGCTCCTACAATGAGCAGTTCTTC
TRBV7-8	TRBJ2-7	.	.	CASSSQGGEQYF	TGTGCCAGCAGCTCACAGGGTGGGGAGCAGTACTTC
TRBV27	TRBJ2-2	once	TRBD1	CASSYGQGDGVTGELFF	TGTGCCAGCAGTTATGGACAGGGAGACGGGGTAACCGGGGAGCTGTTTTTT
TRBV2	TRBJ2-1	.	TRBD2	CASSNGGGGFF	TGTGCCAGCAGTAATGGCGGGGGGGGGTTCTTC
TRBV4-3	TRBJ2-3	.	TRBD2	CASSQDPRTSGRAGGADTQYF	TGCGCCAGCAGCCAAGATCCCCGGACTAGCGGGAGGGCCGGGGGCGCAGATACGCAGTATTTT
TRBV28	TRBJ2-5	.	TRBD2	CASSPGLGQETQYF	TGTGCCAGCAGTCCGGGACTAGGACAAGAGACCCAGTACTTC
TRBV18	TRBJ1-2	.	TRBD1	CASFRDRESYGYTF	TGTGCCAGTTTCCGGGACAGGGAATCCTATGGCTACACCTTC
TRBV4-3	TRBJ1-4	.	.	CASSPLGGENEKLFF	TGCGCCAGCAGCCCCCTCGGGGGGGAAAATGAAAAACTGTTTTTT
TRBV28	TRBJ1-4	.	.	CATRTRRREKLFF	TGTGCCACCCGGACCCGGAGGCGTGAAAAACTGTTTTTT
TRBV4-1	TRBJ2-1	.	TRBD2	CASSRILADNEQFF	TGCGCCAGCAGCCGAATTCTAGCGGACAATGAGCAGTTCTTC
TRBV28	TRBJ1-3	.	.	CASNVRGNTIYF	TGTGCCAGCAACGTGCGAGGAAACACCATATATTTT
TRBV7-6	TRBJ2-7	few	.	CASSSGPRGSYEQYF	TGTGCCAGCAGCTCCGGTCCCCGCGGGTCCTACGAGCAGTACTTC
TRBV7-9	TRBJ1-1	.	.	CASSLIGAEAFF	TGTGCCAGCAGCTTAATAGGGGCTGAAGCTTTCTTT
TRBV19	TRBJ1-2	.	TRBD1	CASSSQGVYGYTF	TGTGCCAGTAGTTCCCAGGGGGTCTATGGCTACACCTTC
TRBV7-9	TRBJ1-1	.	TRBD1	CASSLETGGWYTEAFF	TGTGCCAGCAGCTTAGAGACAGGGGGTTGGTACACTGAAGCTTTCTTT
TRBV9	TRBJ1-1	.	TRBD1	CASSGQGAGVAFF	TGTGCCAGCAGCGGACAGGGGGCCGGTGTCGCTTTCTTT
TRBV11-3	TRBJ2-1	.	.	CASSLGQGSDNEQFF	TGTGCCAGCAGCTTAGGGCAGGGGTCGGACAATGAGCAGTTCTTC
TRBV7-8	TRBJ2-3	.	TRBD2	CASSIGTSGGAGSDTQYF	TGTGCCAGCAGCATCGGGACTAGCGGGGGAGCGGGGTCAGATACGCAGTATTTT
TRBV6-5	TRBJ2-7	.	TRBD2	CASSYSTSPSYEQYF	TGTGCCAGCAGTTACTCGACTAGCCCCTCCTACGAGCAGTACTTC
TRBV9	TRBJ2-6	.	.	CASSFRAGANVLTF	TGTGCCAGCAGCTTCAGGGCTGGGGCCAACGTCCTGACTTTC
TRBV4-1	TRBJ2-3	.	TRBD2	CASSPLSGRALTDTQYF	TGCGCCAGCAGCCCCTTAAGCGGGAGGGCCCTCACAGATACGCAGTATTTT
TRBV6-5	TRBJ2-7	.	.	CASSYSGRQYF	TGTGCCAGCAGTTACTCTGGTAGGCAGTACTTC
TRBV7-9	TRBJ1-1	.	.	CASSLGAGNTEAFF	TGTGCCAGCAGCTTAGGGGCCGGGAACACTGAAGCTTTCTTT
TRBV6-1	TRBJ2-2	.	TRBD1	CASSVDRGRAGELFF	TGTGCCAGCAGTGTTGACAGGGGGCGCGCCGGGGAGCTGTTTTTT
TRBV7-9	TRBJ1-1	.	.	CASSPSPVGATEAFF	TGTGCCAGCAGCCCCTCTCCCGTGGGAGCCACTGAAGCTTTCTTT